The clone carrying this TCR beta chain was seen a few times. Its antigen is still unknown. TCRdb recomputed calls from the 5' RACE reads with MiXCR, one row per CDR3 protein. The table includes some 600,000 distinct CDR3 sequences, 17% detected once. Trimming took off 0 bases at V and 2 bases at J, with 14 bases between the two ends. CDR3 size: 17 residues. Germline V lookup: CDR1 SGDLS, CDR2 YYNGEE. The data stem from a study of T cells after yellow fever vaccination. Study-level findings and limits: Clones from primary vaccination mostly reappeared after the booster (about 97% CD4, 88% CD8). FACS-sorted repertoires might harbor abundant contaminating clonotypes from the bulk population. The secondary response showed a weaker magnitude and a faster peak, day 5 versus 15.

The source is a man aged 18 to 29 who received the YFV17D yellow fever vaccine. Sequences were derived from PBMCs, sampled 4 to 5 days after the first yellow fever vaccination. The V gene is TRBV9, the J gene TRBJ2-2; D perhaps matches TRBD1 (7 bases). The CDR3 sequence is CASSVGRGTANTGELFF. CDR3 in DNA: TGTGCCAGCAGCGTAGGGAGGGGGACAGCTAACACCGGGGAGCTGTTTTTT.